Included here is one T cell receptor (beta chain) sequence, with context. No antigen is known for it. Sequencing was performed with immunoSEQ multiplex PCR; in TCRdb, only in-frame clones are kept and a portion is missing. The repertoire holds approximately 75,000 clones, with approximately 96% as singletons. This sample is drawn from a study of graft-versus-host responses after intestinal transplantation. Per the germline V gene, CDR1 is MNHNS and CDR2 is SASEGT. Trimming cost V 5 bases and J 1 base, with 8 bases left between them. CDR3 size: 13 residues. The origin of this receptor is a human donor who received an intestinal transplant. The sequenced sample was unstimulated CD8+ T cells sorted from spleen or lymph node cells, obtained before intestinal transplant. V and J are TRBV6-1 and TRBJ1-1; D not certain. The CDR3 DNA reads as TGTGCCAGCAGTTATTCGTCGAACACTGAAGCTTTCTTT. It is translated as CASSYSSNTEAFF.